This entry lists 32 T cell receptor beta chains sequenced from one sample in a study of T cells after yellow fever vaccination. TCRdb re-derived calls from the 5' RACE reads in MiXCR, one entry per CDR3 protein. This table has some 300,000 distinct CDR3 sequences, roughly 8.6% appearing once. Sequenced here: PBMCs, sampled roughly 47 days after the first yellow fever vaccination. The receptors were gathered from a young man who received the YFV17D yellow fever vaccine.

The V and J genes are TRBV7-2 and TRBJ1-2; D is possibly TRBD1 (6 bases). The CDR3 totals 15 residues. Trimming pared 0 bases from V and 8 bases from J, leaving 16 bases between. Germline V gene sequence: CDR1 SGHTA, CDR2 FQGNSA. CDR3 sequence: CASSLAPGGLGGYTF. For the CDR3, the DNA is TGTGCCAGCAGCTTAGCGCCTGGGGGGCTGGGAGGCTACACCTTC.

The rearrangement joins TRBV5-1 to TRBJ1-2; TRBD1 might be the D (5 bases). Germline V gene data show CDR1 as SGHRS and CDR2 as YFSETQ. The CDR3 runs to 12 residues. The germline V and J ends were trimmed by 4 bases and 8 bases, with 12 bases remaining between them. DNA of the CDR3: TGCGCCAGCAGCGCTCAGGGAGTAGGCTACACCTTC. Protein product: CASSAQGVGYTF.

This clonotype was picked up a small number of times. The chain couples TRBV4-3 to TRBJ1-1; D gene uncertain. The CDR3 length is 15 residues. The germline V gene encodes CDR1 LGHNA and CDR2 YSLEER. With 0 bases removed from V and 0 bases from J, the gap between germline ends came to 8 bases. The CDR3 coding sequence is TGCGCCAGCAGCCAAGATTGGTTGATGAACACTGAAGCTTTCTTT. Protein sequence: CASSQDWLMNTEAFF.

The chain uses TRBV21-1 and TRBJ2-1; the table's D call TRBD2 went unverified against the DNA. TRBV21-1 is shown as a pseudogene. The CDR3 contains 20 residues. The CDR3: CASSSAPLSWTSGVYNEQFF. CDR3 bases: TGTGCCAGCAGCTCGGCGCCCCTCTCCTGGACTAGCGGGGTTTACAATGAGCAGTTCTTC.

The genes are TRBV7-7 and TRBJ1-2, with a possible D match to TRBD1 (5 bases). Germline values: CDR1 SSHAT, CDR2 FNYEAQ (reference sequence). V gave up 2 bases and J gave up 2 bases, with 21 bases separating them. The CDR3 sequence is 18 residues long. The CDR3 region has the DNA TGTGCCAGCAGCTTAATAGGGCCAGGGATGGCCCTAAACTATGGCTACACCTTC. Translated: CASSLIGPGMALNYGYTF.

The V gene is TRBV7-9, the J gene TRBJ1-6; D is uncertain. V was pared by 1 base and J by 5 bases, with 9 bases between. This CDR3 comprises 15 residues. CDR1 is SEHNR, CDR2 FQNEAQ, per germline (reference sequence). The CDR3 loop reads CASSLEQLNNSPLHF. DNA for the CDR3: TGTGCCAGCAGCTTAGAACAGCTCAATAATTCACCCCTCCACTTT.

The chain joins TRBV28 to TRBJ2-7; D gene ambiguous. Per germline, CDR1 MDHEN and CDR2 SYDVKM. This CDR3 is built from 12 residues. Trimming removed 5 bases at V and 3 bases at J, with 8 bases between. Here the CDR3 DNA reads TGTGCCAGCAGTCACAGTATCTACGAGCAGTACGTC. This codes for CASSHSIYEQYV.

This clonotype showed up just a few times. The rearrangement uses TRBV12-3 or TRBV12-4 and TRBJ2-4, with 8 bases lining up with TRBD1. The CDR3 covers 17 residues. The J segment lost 0 bases and the V segment lost 3 bases, leaving 7 bases of the junction unmatched. CDR3 region: CASSLAPDREAKNIQYF. CDR3 coding DNA: TGTGCCAGCAGTTTGGCACCGGACAGGGAAGCCAAAAACATTCAGTACTTC.

This clonotype was recorded many times. Here the CDR3 reads CASSPGDRQETQYF. The CDR3 nucleotides are TGCGCCAGCAGCCCCGGCGACAGGCAAGAGACCCAGTACTTC. This chain uses TRBV5-1 with TRBJ2-5, with D maybe TRBD1 (6 bases). Germline-derived CDR1 and CDR2 are SGHRS and YFSETQ. This CDR3 region has 14 residues. V was pared by 4 bases and J by 2 bases, with 12 bases between.

This clonotype has a handful of counts. V and J are TRBV7-2 and TRBJ2-1; 9 bases are shared with TRBD2. The CDR3 extends over 14 amino acids. Germline CDR1 is SGHTA and CDR2 is FQGNSA. With 8 bases clipped from V and 9 bases from J, the junction kept 11 bases outside the gene matches. DNA for the CDR3: TGTGCCAGCCGGCAAGGACTAGCGTTCATTGAGCAGTTCTTC. Translated: CASRQGLAFIEQFF.

J is TRBJ2-1 and V is TRBV7-3; TRBD2 is a possible D gene (7 bases). With 1 base removed from V and 6 bases from J, the gap between germline ends came to 16 bases. The CDR3 consists of 16 residues. CDR1 is SGHTA and CDR2 is FQGTGA in the germline V gene. In DNA form, the CDR3 reads TGTGCCAGCAGCTTAATGGGGGCAGGGAGGGCCAATGAGCAGTTCTTC. Amino acid sequence: CASSLMGAGRANEQFF.

This clonotype occurred a few times. V gene TRBV7-6 combines with J gene TRBJ2-3; D possibly corresponds to TRBD2 (7 bases). The CDR3 consists of 12 residues. With 5 bases removed from V and 11 bases from J, the gap between germline ends came to 14 bases. The germline V gene encodes CDR1 SGHVS and CDR2 FNYEAQ. CDR3 residues: CASSPGGGRQYF. The CDR3 bases are TGTGCCAGCAGCCCTGGGGGGGGCCGGCAGTATTTT.

Only a few counts were recorded for this clonotype. V gene TRBV5-1 combines with J gene TRBJ1-3; 8 nucleotides line up with TRBD1. Losses at the gene ends were 1 base for V and 7 bases for J; bases not matched to a gene: 7. Germline-derived CDR1 and CDR2 are SGHRS and YFSETQ. This CDR3 has 15 amino acids. The CDR3 region is CASSLSGTGGNTIYF. The CDR3 region has the DNA TGCGCCAGCAGCTTGTCCGGGACAGGTGGCAACACCATATATTTT.

This clonotype was picked up many times. The chain joins TRBV9 to TRBJ1-4; a possible D gene is TRBD1 (6 bases). This CDR3 has 15 amino acids. Trimming left V 0 bases short and J 3 bases short, with 9 bases between. The germline CDR1 and CDR2 sequences are SGDLS and YYNGEE. The CDR3 reads CASSVVGAANEKLFF. As DNA, the CDR3 is TGTGCCAGCAGCGTAGTGGGGGCAGCTAATGAAAAACTGTTTTTT.

This clonotype was counted only a few times. The chain uses TRBV29-1 and TRBJ2-7; a possible D gene is TRBD2 (6 bases). The CDR3 extends over 12 amino acids. The germline V gene encodes CDR1 SQVTM and CDR2 ANQGSEA. V was shortened by 3 bases and J by 2 bases, with 8 bases between the two germline ends. This chain's CDR3 is CSVDGGTYEQYF. In DNA form, the CDR3 reads TGCAGCGTTGACGGCGGGACCTACGAGCAGTACTTC.

This clonotype was detected a few times. This chain connects TRBV5-1 to TRBJ2-5; a possible D gene is TRBD1 (6 bases). Trimming pared 4 bases from V and 1 base from J, leaving 11 bases between. Germline V gene data show CDR1 as SGHRS and CDR2 as YFSETQ. This CDR3 has 14 residues. CDR3 DNA sequence: TGCGCCAGCAGCACCGGACAGACCCAAGAGACCCAGTACTTC. It yields the protein CASSTGQTQETQYF.

The chain uses TRBV4-3 and TRBJ2-1; D not certain. Trimming pared 0 bases from V and 3 bases from J, leaving 9 bases between. The germline gives CDR1 LGHNA, CDR2 YSLEER. The CDR3 spans 15 residues. CDR3 residues: CASSQEFAGYNEQFF. The CDR3 DNA follows: TGCGCCAGCAGCCAAGAATTCGCAGGCTACAATGAGCAGTTCTTC.

The chain has TRBV3-1 and TRBJ2-1; 11 nucleotides align to TRBD1. The CDR3 covers 16 residues. Germline values: CDR1 LGHDT, CDR2 YNNKEL (reference sequence). V was clipped by 1 base and J by 7 bases; unmatched bases: 6. Here the CDR3 reads CASSQVGQGVWNEQFF. CDR3 DNA: TGTGCCAGCAGCCAAGTGGGACAGGGGGTTTGGAATGAGCAGTTCTTC.

The rearrangement links TRBV11-2 to TRBJ2-3; D might be TRBD1 or TRBD2, each matching 6 bases. Trimming cost V 1 base and J 6 bases, with 17 bases left between them. In germline, CDR1 is SGHAT, CDR2 FQNNGV. The length of the CDR3 is 16 residues. CDR3 amino acids: CASSLGYGGPGDTQYF. The CDR3 DNA is TGTGCCAGCAGCTTAGGTTATGGGGGGCCCGGGGATACGCAGTATTTT.

This clonotype appeared a few times. V gene TRBV5-4 combines with J gene TRBJ1-1; D unresolved. The germline V and J ends were trimmed by 2 bases and 7 bases, with 9 bases remaining between them. This CDR3 spans 12 amino acids. CDR1 and CDR2 (germline): SGHNT, YYREEE (reference sequence). Here the CDR3 reads CASSFREGEAFF. CDR3 coding DNA: TGTGCCAGCAGCTTTCGAGAGGGTGAAGCTTTCTTT.

This chain connects TRBV5-6 to TRBJ2-2; D gene unclear. Between the trimmed V and J ends, which lost 4 bases and 1 base, there was a span of 11 bases. The CDR3 is made up of 15 amino acids. Germline lookup yields CDR1 SGHDT and CDR2 YYEEEE. CDR3 DNA sequence: TGTGCCAGCAGCCTCTCGGACCGGAACACCGGGGAGCTGTTTTTT. Its translation is CASSLSDRNTGELFF.

As regards this clonotype: At one end, the junction sequence differs from germline, possibly due to a read error. This chain links TRBV14 with TRBJ1-5; tentatively, D is TRBD1 (5 bases). This CDR3 is 19 amino acids long. Per germline, CDR1 SGHDN and CDR2 FVKESK. The CDR3 region has the DNA TGTGCCAGCAGCCAAAGTTATTTGGCAGGGCGAGTTTGCGATCAGCCACAGCATTTT. Its translation: CASSQSYLAGRVCDQPQHF.

The chain uses TRBV4-2 and TRBJ2-3, with 8 nucleotides matching TRBD2. CDR1 LGHNA and CDR2 YNFKEQ come from the germline V gene. J gave up 1 base and V 0 bases, and 0 bases lay outside the gene matches. CDR3 length equals 15 residues. The CDR3 coding sequence is TGTGCCAGCAGCCAAGAACTAGCGGGCACAGATACGCAGTATTTT. Translating gives CASSQELAGTDTQYF.

This clonotype showed up many times. This chain links TRBV10-3 with TRBJ2-1; possibly TRBD1 for D (7 bases). Trimming removed 8 bases at V and 6 bases at J, with 17 bases between. Germline V gives CDR1 ENHRY, CDR2 SYGVKD. This CDR3 is built from 14 residues. CDR3 protein: CAIGGSDRLNEQFF. The CDR3 region has the DNA TGTGCCATCGGGGGGTCGGACAGGCTCAATGAGCAGTTCTTC.

This clonotype was counted between two and nine times. The V and J genes are TRBV20-1 and TRBJ1-4, with D unresolved. The length of the CDR3 is 11 residues. The germline V gene encodes CDR1 DFQATT and CDR2 SNEGSKA (reference sequence). Trimming removed 6 bases at V and 5 bases at J, with 7 bases between. The CDR3 DNA reads TGCAGTGCGAGACTGAATGAAAAACTGTTTTTT. This gives the protein CSARLNEKLFF.

The chain combines TRBV6-4 with TRBJ2-3; D ambiguous. CDR3 length equals 14 residues. Germline loops: CDR1 MRHNA, CDR2 SNTAGT. Trimming removed 6 bases at V and 0 bases at J, with 10 bases between. CDR3 DNA sequence: TGTGCCAGCAGGCAGGAATTCAGCACAGATACGCAGTATTTT. This translates into CASRQEFSTDTQYF.

This clonotype was recorded a few times. V and J are TRBV7-2 and TRBJ1-3; D possibly corresponds to TRBD1 (6 bases). The CDR3 runs to 13 residues. Germline CDR1 is SGHTA and CDR2 is FQGNSA. The V end was cut by 3 bases, the J end by 14 bases, with 17 bases between. Here the CDR3 DNA reads TGTGCCAGCAGCTTTTCCAGCGGACAGTATCTATATTTT. Translation: CASSFSSGQYLYF.

There are a few counts of this clonotype. The chain couples TRBV6-6 to TRBJ2-4, with D perhaps matching TRBD2 (5 bases). Trimming shortened V by 2 bases and J by 4 bases, and 6 bases separated the two germline ends. CDR3 size: 13 residues. CDR1 and CDR2 (germline): MNHNY, SVGAGI (reference sequence). In DNA form, the CDR3 reads TGTGCCAGCAGTTACGAGGGAAAAAACATTCAGTACTTC. Protein: CASSYEGKNIQYF.

At least ten counts were recorded for this clonotype. V gene TRBV3-1 combines with J gene TRBJ2-3; D tentatively fits TRBD1 or TRBD2 (5 bases each). Germline assignment: CDR1 LGHDT and CDR2 YNNKEL (reference sequence). V gave up 0 bases and J gave up 8 bases, with 15 bases separating them. This CDR3 is built from 15 residues. The DNA of the CDR3 is TGTGCCAGCAGCCAAGAGGGACCAATCCTAAGTACGCAGTATTTT. Its translation is CASSQEGPILSTQYF.

In its sample, this clonotype was seen many times. One junction end does not reproduce the germline sequence, and a read error may be involved. This chain connects TRBV11-3 to TRBJ2-1; D might be TRBD2 (7 bases). The CDR3 covers 20 residues. Germline V gene data show CDR1 as SGHNT and CDR2 as YENEEA. CDR3 DNA sequence: TGTGCCAGCAGCCCAAACCTCCCTGGGGGGGGGACAACCGGGTACAGTGAGCAGTTCTTC. Protein sequence: CASSPNLPGGGTTGYSEQFF.

This clonotype was seen at least ten times. V usage is TRBV4-3 and J usage is TRBJ1-1; D is possibly TRBD1 (5 bases). V was shortened by 5 bases and J by 0 bases, with 7 bases between the two germline ends. CDR3 size: 13 residues. Germline CDR1 LGHNA, CDR2 YSLEER. The CDR3 DNA is TGCGCCAGCAGCGGGGACCTGAACACTGAAGCTTTCTTT. It yields the protein CASSGDLNTEAFF.

This clonotype was seen more than once but under ten times. The chain couples TRBV27 to TRBJ2-5; 13 bases map to TRBD2. This CDR3 has 17 residues. After removal of 6 bases from V and 4 bases from J, the junction contained 11 bases not matched to a gene. CDR1 MNHEY and CDR2 SMNVEV come from the germline V gene (reference sequence). CDR3: CASRSGLAGVGSETQYF. The CDR3 DNA is TGTGCCAGCAGAAGCGGACTAGCGGGGGTCGGATCAGAGACCCAGTACTTC.